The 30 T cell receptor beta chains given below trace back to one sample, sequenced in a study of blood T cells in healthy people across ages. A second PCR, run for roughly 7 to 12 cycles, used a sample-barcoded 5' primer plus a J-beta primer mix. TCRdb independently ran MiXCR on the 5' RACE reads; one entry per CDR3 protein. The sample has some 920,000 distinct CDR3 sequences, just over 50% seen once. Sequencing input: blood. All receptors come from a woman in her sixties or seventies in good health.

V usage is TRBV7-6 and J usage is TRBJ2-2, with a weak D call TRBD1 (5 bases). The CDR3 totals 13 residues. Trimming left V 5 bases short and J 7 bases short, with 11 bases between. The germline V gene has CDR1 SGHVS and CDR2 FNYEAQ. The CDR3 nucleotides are TGTGCCAGCAGCCCCAGACAGATCGGGGAGCTGTTTTTT. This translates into CASSPRQIGELFF.

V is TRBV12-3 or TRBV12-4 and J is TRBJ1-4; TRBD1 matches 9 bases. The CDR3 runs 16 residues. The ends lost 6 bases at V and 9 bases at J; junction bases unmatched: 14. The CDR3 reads CASRHSTGGGVQKLFF. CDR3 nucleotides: TGTGCCAGCAGACACTCAACAGGGGGCGGGGTACAAAAACTGTTTTTT.

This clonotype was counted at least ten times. The DNA of the CDR3 is TGTGCCATCAGTCCGGGACAATTGAACACTGAAGCTTTCTTT. It yields the protein CAISPGQLNTEAFF. This sequence joins TRBV10-3 and TRBJ1-1; perhaps TRBD1 as D (6 bases). With 5 bases removed from V and 0 bases from J, the gap between germline ends came to 10 bases. There are 14 residues in the CDR3. Germline V CDR1 and CDR2: ENHRY, SYGVKD.

The CDR3 here is CASSSGLDRYSTDTQYF. The DNA for the CDR3 is TGTGCCAGCAGTTCGGGACTAGACCGATATAGCACAGATACGCAGTATTTT. The genes are TRBV28 and TRBJ2-3; 8 nucleotides align to TRBD2. Unmatched junction bases numbered 9, after V lost 4 bases and J lost 0 bases. Germline CDR1 and CDR2: MDHEN and SYDVKM. The CDR3 extends over 17 amino acids.

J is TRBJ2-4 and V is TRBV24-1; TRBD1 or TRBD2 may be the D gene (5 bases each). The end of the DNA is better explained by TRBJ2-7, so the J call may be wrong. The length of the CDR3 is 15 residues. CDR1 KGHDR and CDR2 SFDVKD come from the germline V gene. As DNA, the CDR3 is TGTGCCACCAGTGTTGGGGGAATCCACGGGGACGAGCAGTACTTC. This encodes CATSVGGIHGDEQYF.

The CDR3 DNA follows: TGTGCCAGCGCCCCAAAAAAACCGGGACAGCAAGAGACCCAGTACTTC. Translated: CASAPKKPGQQETQYF. This chain connects TRBV3-1 to TRBJ2-5, with TRBD1 identical over 7 bases. The CDR3 runs to 16 residues. Germline V gene sequence: CDR1 LGHDT, CDR2 YNNKEL (reference sequence). V lost 8 bases to trimming and J lost 2 bases; unmatched junction nucleotides: 14.

This CDR3 reads CASSQDRGAGPPINEKLFF. Here the CDR3 DNA reads TGCGCCAGCAGCCAAGATCGAGGGGCCGGTCCCCCCATTAATGAAAAACTGTTTTTT. The gene calls are TRBV4-1 and TRBJ1-4; possibly TRBD1 for D (5 bases). CDR1 and CDR2 (germline): MGHRA, YSYEKL. The CDR3 length is 19 residues. The germline V and J ends were trimmed by 0 bases and 4 bases, with 21 bases remaining between them.

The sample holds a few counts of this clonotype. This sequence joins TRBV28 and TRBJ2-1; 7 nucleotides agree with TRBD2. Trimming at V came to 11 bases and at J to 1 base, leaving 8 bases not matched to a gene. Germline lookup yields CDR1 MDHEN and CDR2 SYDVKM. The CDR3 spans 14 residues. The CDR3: CAAGASGSYNEQFF. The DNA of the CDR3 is TGTGCCGCTGGGGCTAGCGGATCCTACAATGAGCAGTTCTTC.

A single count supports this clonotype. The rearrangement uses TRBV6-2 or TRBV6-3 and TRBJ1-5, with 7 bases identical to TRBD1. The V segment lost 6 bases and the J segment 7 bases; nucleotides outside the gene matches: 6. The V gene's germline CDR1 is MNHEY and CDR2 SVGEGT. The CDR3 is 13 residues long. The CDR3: CASRDRERQPQHF. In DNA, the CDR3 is TGTGCCAGCAGAGACAGGGAAAGACAGCCCCAGCATTTT.

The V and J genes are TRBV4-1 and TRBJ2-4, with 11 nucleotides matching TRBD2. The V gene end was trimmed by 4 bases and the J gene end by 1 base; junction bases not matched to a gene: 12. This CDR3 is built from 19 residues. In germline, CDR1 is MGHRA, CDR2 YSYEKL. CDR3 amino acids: CASSRGLAVASGAKNIQYF. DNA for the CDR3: TGCGCCAGCAGCCGGGGACTAGCGGTAGCTAGTGGCGCCAAAAACATTCAGTACTTC.

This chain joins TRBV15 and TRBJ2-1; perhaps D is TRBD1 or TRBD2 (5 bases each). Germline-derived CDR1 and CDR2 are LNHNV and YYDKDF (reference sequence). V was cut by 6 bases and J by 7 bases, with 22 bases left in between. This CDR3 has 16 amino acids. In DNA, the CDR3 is TGTGCCACCAGGTCCACCGACAGTATGGGGGAAAATGAGCAGTTCTTC. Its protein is CATRSTDSMGENEQFF. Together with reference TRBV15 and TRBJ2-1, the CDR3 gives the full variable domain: DAMVIQNPRYQVTQFGKPVTLSCSQTLNHNVMYWYQQKSSQAPKLLFHYYDKDFNNEADTPDNFQSRRPNTSFCFLDIRSPGLGDTAMYLCATRSTDSMGENEQFFGPGTRLTVL.

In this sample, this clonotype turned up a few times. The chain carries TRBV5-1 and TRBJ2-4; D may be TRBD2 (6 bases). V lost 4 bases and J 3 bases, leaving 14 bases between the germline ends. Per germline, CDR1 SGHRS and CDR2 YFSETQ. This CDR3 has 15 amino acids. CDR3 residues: CASSHVGEVKNIQYF. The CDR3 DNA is TGCGCCAGCAGCCATGTTGGGGAGGTCAAAAACATTCAGTACTTC.

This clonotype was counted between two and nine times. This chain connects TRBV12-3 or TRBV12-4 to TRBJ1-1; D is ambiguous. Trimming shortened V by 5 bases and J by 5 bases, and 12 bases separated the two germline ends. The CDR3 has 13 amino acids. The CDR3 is CASSPRTETEAFF. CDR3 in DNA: TGTGCCAGCAGTCCGAGGACTGAGACTGAAGCTTTCTTT.

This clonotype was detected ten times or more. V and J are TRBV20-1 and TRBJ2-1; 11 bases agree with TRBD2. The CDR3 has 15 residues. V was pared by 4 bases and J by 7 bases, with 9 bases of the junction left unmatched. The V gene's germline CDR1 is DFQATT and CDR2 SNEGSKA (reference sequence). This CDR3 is CSATTSGKVLNEQFF. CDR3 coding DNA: TGCAGTGCTACGACTAGCGGGAAAGTCTTGAATGAGCAGTTCTTC.

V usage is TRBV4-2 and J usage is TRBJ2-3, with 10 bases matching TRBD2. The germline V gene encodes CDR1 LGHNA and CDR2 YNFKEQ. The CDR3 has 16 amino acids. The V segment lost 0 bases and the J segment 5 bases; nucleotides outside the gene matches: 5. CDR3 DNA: TGTGCCAGCAGCCAAGAAAGCGGGGGGGCCAAAGATACGCAGTATTTT. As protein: CASSQESGGAKDTQYF.

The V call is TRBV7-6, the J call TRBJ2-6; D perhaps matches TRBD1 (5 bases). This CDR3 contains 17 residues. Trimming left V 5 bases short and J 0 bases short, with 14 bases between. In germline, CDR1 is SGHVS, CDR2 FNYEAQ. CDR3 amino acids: CASSPPTRVSGANVLTF. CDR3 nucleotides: TGTGCCAGCAGCCCACCTACCAGGGTCTCTGGGGCCAACGTCCTGACTTTC.

This CDR3 reads CATSRAQEKLFF. The CDR3 region has the DNA TGTGCCACCAGCAGAGCTCAAGAAAAACTGTTTTTT. This chain joins TRBV15 and TRBJ1-4; D not resolved. The CDR3 covers 12 residues. The V gene lost 1 base and the J gene lost 8 bases, with 5 bases spanning the gap. Germline lookup yields CDR1 LNHNV and CDR2 YYDKDF (reference sequence).

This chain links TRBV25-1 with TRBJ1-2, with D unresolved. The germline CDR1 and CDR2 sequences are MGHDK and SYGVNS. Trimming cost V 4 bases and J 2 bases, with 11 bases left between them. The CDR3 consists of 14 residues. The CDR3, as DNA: TGTGCCAGCAGTGCCCCGGGCGGAAACTATGGCTACACCTTC. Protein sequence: CASSAPGGNYGYTF.

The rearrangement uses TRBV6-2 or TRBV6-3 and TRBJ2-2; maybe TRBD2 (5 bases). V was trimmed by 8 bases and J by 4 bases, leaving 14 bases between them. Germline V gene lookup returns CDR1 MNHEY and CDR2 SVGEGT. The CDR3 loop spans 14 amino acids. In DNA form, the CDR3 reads TGTGCCAGCCTTAGCGATTACCCCACCGGGGAGCTGTTTTTT. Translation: CASLSDYPTGELFF.

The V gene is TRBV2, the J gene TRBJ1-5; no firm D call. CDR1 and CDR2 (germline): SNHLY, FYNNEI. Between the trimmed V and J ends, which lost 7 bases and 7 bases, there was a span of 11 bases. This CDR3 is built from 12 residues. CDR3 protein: CASKAQGQPQHF. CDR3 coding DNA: TGTGCCAGCAAGGCGCAAGGGCAGCCCCAGCATTTT. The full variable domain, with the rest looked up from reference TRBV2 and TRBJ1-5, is EPEVTQTPSHQVTQMGQEVILRCVPISNHLYFYWYRQILGQKVEFLVSFYNNEISEKSEIFDDQFSVERPDGSNFTLKIRSTKLEDSAMYFCASKAQGQPQHFGDGTRLSIL.

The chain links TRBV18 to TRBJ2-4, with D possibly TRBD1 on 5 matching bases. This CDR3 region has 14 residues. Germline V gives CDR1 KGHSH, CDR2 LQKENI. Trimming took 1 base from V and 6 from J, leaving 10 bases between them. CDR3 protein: CASSPLGAANIQYF. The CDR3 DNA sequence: TGTGCCAGCTCACCACTTGGGGCCGCAAACATTCAGTACTTC.

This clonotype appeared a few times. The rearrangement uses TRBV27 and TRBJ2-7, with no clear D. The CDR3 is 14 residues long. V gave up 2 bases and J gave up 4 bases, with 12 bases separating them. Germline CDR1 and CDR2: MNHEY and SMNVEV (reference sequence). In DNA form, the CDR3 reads TGTGCCAGCAGTTTAACCTTACCGCCTTACGAGCAGTACTTC. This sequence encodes CASSLTLPPYEQYF.

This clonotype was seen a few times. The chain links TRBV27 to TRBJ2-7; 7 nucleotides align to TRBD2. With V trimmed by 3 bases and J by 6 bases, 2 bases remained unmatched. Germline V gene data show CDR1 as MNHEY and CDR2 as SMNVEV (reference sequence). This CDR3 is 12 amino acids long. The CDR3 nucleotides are TGTGCCAGCAGTTTCGGACTAGGCGAGCAGTACTTC. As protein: CASSFGLGEQYF.

The CDR3, as DNA: TGTGCCAGCAGAAGATCGGGACAGACTTATAGCAATCAGCCCCAGCATTTT. It translates to CASRRSGQTYSNQPQHF. The V gene is TRBV27, the J gene TRBJ1-5, with TRBD1 identical over 7 bases. CDR1 and CDR2 (germline): MNHEY, SMNVEV (reference sequence). Trimming took 6 bases from V and 0 from J; bases not matched to a gene: 11. The CDR3 length is 17 residues.

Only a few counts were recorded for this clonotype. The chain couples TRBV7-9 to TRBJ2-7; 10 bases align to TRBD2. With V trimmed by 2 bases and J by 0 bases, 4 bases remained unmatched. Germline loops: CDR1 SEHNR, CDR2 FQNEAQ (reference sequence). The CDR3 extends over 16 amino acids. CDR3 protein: CASSLRASGSSYEQYF. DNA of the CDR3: TGTGCCAGCAGCTTAAGGGCTAGCGGGAGCTCCTACGAGCAGTACTTC.

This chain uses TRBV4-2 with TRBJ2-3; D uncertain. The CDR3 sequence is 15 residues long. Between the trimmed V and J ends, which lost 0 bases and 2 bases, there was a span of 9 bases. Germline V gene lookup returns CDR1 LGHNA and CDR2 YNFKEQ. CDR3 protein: CASSQETDLTDTQYF. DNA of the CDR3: TGTGCCAGCAGCCAAGAGACGGATCTCACAGATACGCAGTATTTT.

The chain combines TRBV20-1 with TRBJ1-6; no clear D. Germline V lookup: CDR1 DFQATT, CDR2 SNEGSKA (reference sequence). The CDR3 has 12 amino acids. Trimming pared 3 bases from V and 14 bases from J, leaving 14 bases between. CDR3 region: CSASPPGMALHF. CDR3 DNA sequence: TGCAGTGCTAGCCCACCGGGGATGGCCCTCCACTTT.

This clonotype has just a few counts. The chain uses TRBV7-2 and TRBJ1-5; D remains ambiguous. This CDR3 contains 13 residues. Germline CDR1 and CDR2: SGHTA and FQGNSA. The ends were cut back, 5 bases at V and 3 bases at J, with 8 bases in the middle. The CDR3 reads CASSVGINQPQHF. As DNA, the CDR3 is TGTGCCAGCAGCGTGGGCATCAATCAGCCCCAGCATTTT.

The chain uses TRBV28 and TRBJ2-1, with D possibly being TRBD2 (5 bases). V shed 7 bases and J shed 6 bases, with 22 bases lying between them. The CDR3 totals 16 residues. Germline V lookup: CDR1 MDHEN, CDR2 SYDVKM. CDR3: CASKISVGRVFNEQFF. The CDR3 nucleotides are TGTGCCAGCAAGATCTCTGTCGGGCGGGTTTTCAATGAGCAGTTCTTC.

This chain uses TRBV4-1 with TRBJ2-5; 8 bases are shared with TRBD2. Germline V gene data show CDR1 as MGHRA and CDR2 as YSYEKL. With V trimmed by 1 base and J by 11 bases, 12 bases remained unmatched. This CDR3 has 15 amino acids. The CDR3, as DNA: TGCGCCAGCAGCCAAGGCCCTAGCGGGTACAATGAGCAGTACTTC. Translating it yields CASSQGPSGYNEQYF.